This is a list of T cell receptor beta chains from one sample in a study of human T cells and chemical hapten exposure. TCRdb ran MiXCR on the RACE reads and lists one entry per CDR3 protein. The profile covers about 190,000 distinct CDR3 sequences, with 24% appearing a single time and over 2% taken by the ten largest. The specimen was whole blood, collected in connection with sensitization to the hapten diphenylcyclopropenone (DPC). The receptors here all came from a woman aged 40 to 50 with alopecia areata. Some clones in this sample may be carry-over from other donors' samples. The CDR3 runs from the conserved cysteine through the conserved F or W. D genes are given only for firm matches. Some rows mark clone size as missing; the rest say once, few, many or name a class of expanded clone.

TRBJ1-2,11,TRBV28,-,-,TGTGCCAGCAGTGACCTTAATGGCTACACCTTC,CASSDLNGYTF
TRBJ2-3,14,TRBV29-1,TRBD2,many,TGCAGCGTTTCCCGGGGGGAGGTGACAGATACGCAGTATTTT,CSVSRGEVTDTQYF
TRBJ2-7,17,TRBV5-6,TRBD1,many,TGTGCCAGCAGCTCTTCTCCCGGGACAGTGAAATCCTACGAGCAGTACTTC,CASSSSPGTVKSYEQYF
TRBJ1-2,13,TRBV20-1,-,-,TGCAGTGCTCCCCCGGCTCCAGAATATGGCTACACCTTC,CSAPPAPEYGYTF
TRBJ2-4,12,TRBV4-2,-,-,TGTGCCAGCAGCCAAGAATGGAACATTCAGTACTTC,CASSQEWNIQYF
TRBJ2-1,17,TRBV10-3,TRBD2,-,TGTGCCATCACTAAAGGGACTAGCGGGAACACACGCAATGAGCAGTTCTTC,CAITKGTSGNTRNEQFF
TRBJ1-5,16,TRBV4-2,-,few,TGTGCCAGCAGCCAAGATCTCGCACAGGGTACTCAGCCCCAGCATTTT,CASSQDLAQGTQPQHF
TRBJ1-5,13,TRBV25-1,-,-,TGTGCCAGCAGCCAGGACGGGAGGCAGCCCCAGCATTTT,CASSQDGRQPQHF
TRBJ2-3,15,TRBV4-1,TRBD1,few,TGCGCCAGCAGCGGACGGACAGGGGGCCCAGATACGCAGTATTTT,CASSGRTGGPDTQYF
TRBJ2-3,15,TRBV6-5,TRBD2,few,TGTGCCAGCAGTTACTTACCTAGCGGGAGAAATACGCAGTATTTT,CASSYLPSGRNTQYF
TRBJ2-7,15,TRBV28,TRBD2,few,TGTGCCAGCAGTTTTGTGGGACTAGCGGGCCTCGAGCAGTACTTC,CASSFVGLAGLEQYF
TRBJ1-5,15,TRBV20-1,-,few,TGCAGTGCTAGTAAGGGGGGGGTCGGCAATCAGCCCCAGCATTTT,CSASKGGVGNQPQHF
TRBJ2-7,15,TRBV10-3,TRBD1,few,TGTGCCATCAGGGGGTCGGACAGGGACTCCTACGAGCAGTACTTC,CAIRGSDRDSYEQYF
TRBJ2-1,16,TRBV19,TRBD2,few,TGTGCCAGTAGCGAATTCCCGGGACTAGCGGGAGGGGGGACGTTCTTC,CASSEFPGLAGGGTFF
TRBJ2-3,13,TRBV24-1,-,-,TGTGCCACCAGTACAGAAAGCACAGATACGCAGTATTTT,CATSTESTDTQYF
TRBJ1-1,14,TRBV28,-,large,TGTGCCAGCAGTTTACGAAGTAGGGCCACTGAAGCTTTCTTT,CASSLRSRATEAFF
TRBJ1-2,12,TRBV29-1,TRBD1,-,TGCAGCGTTGGACAGGGGGCCGGTGGCTACACCTTC,CSVGQGAGGYTF
TRBJ2-2,13,TRBV7-3,-,-,TGTGCCAGCAGCTTCGGGGCCACCGGGGAGCTGTTTTTT,CASSFGATGELFF
TRBJ2-3,15,TRBV20-1,TRBD2,-,TGCAGTGCTAGTACGGGAGGGCCATACACAGATACGCAGTATTTT,CSASTGGPYTDTQYF
TRBJ2-1,16,TRBV28,TRBD1,few,TGTGCCAGCAGTACCCCTACAGGGGCCTCCTACAATGAGCAGTTCTTC,CASSTPTGASYNEQFF
TRBJ2-3,16,TRBV27,TRBD1,few,TGTGCCAGCAGTTTATACAGGGGGCCGTGGCCAGATACGCAGTATTTT,CASSLYRGPWPDTQYF
TRBJ2-3,19,TRBV11-2,TRBD2,once,TGTGCCAGCAGCCCATCCCCGAGCTTACTAGCGGGAATCACAGATACGCAGTATTTT,CASSPSPSLLAGITDTQYF
TRBJ2-3,14,TRBV4-1,-,few,TGCGCCAGCAGCCAAAGCGGAAGCACAGATACGCAGTATTTT,CASSQSGSTDTQYF
TRBJ2-7,14,TRBV10-3,-,-,TGTGCCATCGGCGACAGGGTGGGACTGTACGAGCAGTACTTC,CAIGDRVGLYEQYF
TRBJ1-4,14,TRBV10-3,TRBD1,-,TGTGCCATCAGCCCCGGGACAGCAAATGAAAAACTGTTTTTT,CAISPGTANEKLFF
TRBJ1-1,16,TRBV20-1,TRBD1,many,TGCAGTGCTAGGGTGGGACAGATACTTATGAACACTGAAGCTTTCTTT,CSARVGQILMNTEAFF
TRBJ1-2,12,TRBV28,-,few,TGTGCCAGTAGTAGTACTGACTATGGCTACACCTTC,CASSSTDYGYTF
TRBJ2-5,13,TRBV20-1,-,many,TGCAGTGCTAGAGGCCCCGCTCAAGAGACCCAGTACTTC,CSARGPAQETQYF
TRBJ1-1,15,TRBV27,-,many,TGTGCCAGCAGTTTAATAGGAGAGCCTGACACTGAAGCTTTCTTT,CASSLIGEPDTEAFF
TRBJ1-1,14,TRBV28,-,few,TGTGCCAGCAGAAAAGGGACGGGGAACACTGAAGCTTTCTTT,CASRKGTGNTEAFF
TRBJ2-3,15,TRBV28,TRBD2,-,TGTGCCAGCAGTTCACTAGCGGGAATTAGTGATACGCAGTATTTT,CASSSLAGISDTQYF
TRBJ2-3,15,TRBV28,-,many,TGTGCCAGCAGTGTGCTCGCGGCCCACACAGATACGCAGTATTTT,CASSVLAAHTDTQYF
TRBJ2-3,12,TRBV29-1,-,few,TGCAGCGTCACCTCCTTCACAGATACGCAGTATTTT,CSVTSFTDTQYF
TRBJ1-1,12,TRBV6-6,-,-,TGTGCCAGCAGCCTGGGGGTAGCTGAAGCTTTCTTT,CASSLGVAEAFF
TRBJ2-6,18,TRBV9,-,few,TGTGCCAGCAGCGTAGCGGGGGCCGAAGGCTCTGGGGCCAACGTCCTGACTTTC,CASSVAGAEGSGANVLTF
TRBJ1-1,18,TRBV28,TRBD1,-,TGTGCCAGCAAACCTAGGAGCCAGGGGGTAGGTTATGGCACTGAAGCTTTCTTT,CASKPRSQGVGYGTEAFF
TRBJ2-1,12,TRBV12-3/TRBV12-4,-,-,TGTGCCACCGAGGGGGCCTACAATGAGCAGTTCTTC,CATEGAYNEQFF
TRBJ2-7,14,TRBV3-1,TRBD1,few,TGTGCCAGCAGCCATCCCGGGACAGGTTACGAGCAGTACTTC,CASSHPGTGYEQYF
TRBJ2-1,17,TRBV20-1,TRBD2,once,TGCAGTGCTAGAGATTCCCATACTAGCGGGTTGGCTGATGAGCAGTTCTTC,CSARDSHTSGLADEQFF
TRBJ2-2,17,TRBV20-1,TRBD2,-,TGCAGTGCTCCTCCCTGGGGTAGCGGGAGAAAAACCGGGGAGCTGTTTTTT,CSAPPWGSGRKTGELFF
TRBJ2-7,14,TRBV14,-,few,TGTGCCAGCAGTCACGACACAGGTCTTCACGAGCAGTACTTC,CASSHDTGLHEQYF
TRBJ1-3,14,TRBV6-5,-,-,TGTGCCAGCAGTTCAGGATCGGGAGGAAACACCATATATTTT,CASSSGSGGNTIYF
TRBJ1-4,14,TRBV6-5,-,-,TGTGCCAGCAGTTCTATGGGGGCAGGGGAAAAACTGTTTTTT,CASSSMGAGEKLFF
TRBJ1-6,14,TRBV7-2,TRBD1,-,TGTGCCAGCAGCTTGACAGGGGGTACTTCACCCCTCCACTTT,CASSLTGGTSPLHF
TRBJ1-4,16,TRBV3-1,TRBD1,few,TGTGCCAGCAGCACCCGGGGACAGGGAGCTAATGAAAAACTGTTTTTT,CASSTRGQGANEKLFF
TRBJ2-2,21,TRBV4-2,TRBD2,few,TGTGCCAGCAGCCAAGGGGCATGGGAATGGGGCGGGAGGACGAACACCGGGGAGCTGTTTTTT,CASSQGAWEWGGRTNTGELFF
TRBJ2-2,12,TRBV5-6,-,-,TGTGCCAGCAGCTTGTTTGCCGGGGAGCTGTTTTTT,CASSLFAGELFF
TRBJ2-5,12,TRBV2,-,-,TGTGCCAGCATGCGCAGGAAAGAGACCCAGTACTTC,CASMRRKETQYF
TRBJ2-2,15,TRBV7-2,-,-,TGTGCCAGCAGCTTTCCGACAGTAGGCACCGGGGAGCTGTTTTTT,CASSFPTVGTGELFF
TRBJ2-7,13,TRBV20-1,TRBD1,few,TGCAGTGCCAGGAGGACAGGGGACTACGAGCAGTACTTC,CSARRTGDYEQYF